The 19 T cell receptor beta chains below all came from one sample that was sequenced in a study of CD8 T cells in Susac syndrome. Roughly 0.5 to 1 ug RNA was reverse transcribed with random hexamers. One entry per CDR3 protein results from TCRdb running MiXCR on the immunoSEQ multiplex PCR reads. The data show hundreds of thousands of distinct CDR3 sequences, roughly 93% seen once. The sample comprised CD4+ T cells from PBMCs. These receptors all stem from a human donor with multiple sclerosis.

J is TRBJ1-1 and V is TRBV5-1, with D hard to call. Trimming removed 3 bases at V and 3 bases at J, with 15 bases between. This CDR3 is built from 15 residues. Germline CDR1 SGHRS, CDR2 YFSETQ. The CDR3 protein is CASSSSGEGHTEAFF. CDR3 sequence (DNA): TGCGCCAGCAGCTCTTCCGGGGAGGGCCACACTGAAGCTTTCTTT.

The chain recombines TRBV24-1 with TRBJ1-1; D might be TRBD1 (5 bases). The V gene's germline CDR1 is KGHDR and CDR2 SFDVKD. The CDR3 length is 13 residues. With 6 bases removed from V and 4 bases from J, the gap between germline ends came to 11 bases. The CDR3 loop is CATSPSRGTEAFF. CDR3 coding DNA: TGTGCCACCAGTCCCTCAAGGGGCACTGAAGCTTTCTTT.

The V call is TRBV5-6, the J call TRBJ2-1; D is possibly TRBD1 (6 bases). The germline gives CDR1 SGHDT, CDR2 YYEEEE. The V and J ends lost 4 bases and 4 bases respectively, with 9 bases between them. The CDR3 consists of 13 residues. CDR3 region: CASSTGFYNEQFF. CDR3 in DNA: TGTGCCAGCAGCACAGGGTTTTACAATGAGCAGTTCTTC.

CDR3 coding DNA: TGTGCCTGGAGCAACCCCCGGACAGGGGGCGTGTGGTATGGCTACACCTTC. It yields the protein CAWSNPRTGGVWYGYTF. J is TRBJ1-2 and V is TRBV30, with 11 bases identical to TRBD1. The CDR3 spans 17 residues. V shed 3 bases and J 5 bases; nucleotides not matched to a gene: 14. CDR1 and CDR2 from the germline V gene are GTSNPN and SVGIG (reference sequence).

The chain uses TRBV7-2 and TRBJ2-5; 7 bases line up with TRBD1. Germline trimming cut 5 bases from V and 5 bases from J; bases unmatched to any gene: 5. The CDR3 totals 13 residues. Germline CDR1 and CDR2: SGHTA and FQGNSA. The CDR3 loop reads CASSRGTDETQYF. The CDR3, as DNA: TGTGCCAGCAGCCGTGGGACAGATGAGACCCAGTACTTC. Looking up the rest from reference TRBV7-2 and TRBJ2-5 gives the full variable domain: GAGVSQSPSNKVTEKGKDVELRCDPISGHTALYWYRQSLGQGLEFLIYFQGNSAPDKSGLPSDRFSAERTGGSVSTLTIQRTQQEDSAVYLCASSRGTDETQYFGPGTRLLVL.

The genes are TRBV7-2 and TRBJ1-1, with D perhaps matching TRBD1 (6 bases). V was pared by 7 bases and J by 0 bases, with 15 bases between. This CDR3 has 15 residues. Germline V gene lookup returns CDR1 SGHTA and CDR2 FQGNSA. The CDR3 protein is CASTHYRVMNTEAFF. The CDR3, as DNA: TGTGCCAGCACTCATTACAGGGTAATGAACACTGAAGCTTTCTTT.

This chain connects TRBV4-2 to TRBJ2-1; 8 nucleotides match TRBD2. CDR3 length equals 15 residues. V gave up 3 bases and J gave up 6 bases; unmatched junction bases: 7. Germline V CDR1 and CDR2: LGHNA, YNFKEQ. The CDR3 DNA follows: TGTGCCAGCAGCCAGAGTCTAGCGGGTACCAATGAGCAGTTCTTC. It specifies CASSQSLAGTNEQFF.

The chain recombines TRBV12-3 or TRBV12-4 with TRBJ2-2; possibly TRBD2 for D (6 bases). The CDR3 has 15 residues. Trimming left V 8 bases short and J 2 bases short, with 15 bases between. The CDR3 region is CASHLGGINTGELFF. DNA for the CDR3: TGTGCCAGCCACTTAGGAGGGATTAACACCGGGGAGCTGTTTTTT.

The chain uses TRBV5-1 and TRBJ1-1; no firm D call. Germline V lookup: CDR1 SGHRS, CDR2 YFSETQ. The CDR3 is 14 residues long. Trimming took 4 bases from V and 8 from J, leaving 18 bases between them. CDR3 region: CASSQSGVTSEAFF. The CDR3 region has the DNA TGCGCCAGCAGCCAATCGGGCGTCACCTCCGAAGCTTTCTTT.

The V and J genes are TRBV6-1 and TRBJ2-3; TRBD1 might be the D (6 bases). Germline CDR1 and CDR2: MNHNS and SASEGT. Deletions cut 6 bases from V and 5 bases from J, with 15 bases between. The length of the CDR3 is 14 residues. The CDR3 here is CASRGQNAGDTQYF. The CDR3 DNA follows: TGTGCCAGCAGAGGACAGAATGCAGGAGATACGCAGTATTTT.

V is TRBV30 and J is TRBJ1-2; 8 positions match TRBD1. CDR3 size: 13 residues. The V segment lost 5 bases and the J segment 6 bases; nucleotides outside the gene matches: 8. The germline V gene encodes CDR1 GTSNPN and CDR2 SVGIG (reference sequence). For the CDR3, the DNA is TGTGCCTGGGACCAGGGGGCGGCGGATGGCTACACCTTC. Its translation is CAWDQGAADGYTF. The full variable domain, with the rest looked up from reference TRBV30 and TRBJ1-2, is SQTIHQWPATLVQPVGSPLSLECTVEGTSNPNLYWYRQAAGRGLQLLFYSVGIGQISSEVPQNLSASRPQDRQFILSSKKLLLSDSGFYLCAWDQGAADGYTFGSGTRLTVV.

The DNA for the CDR3 is TGTGCCAGCAGCCGGCGATTCGGGGCCTCCACAGATACGCAGTATTTT. This encodes CASSRRFGASTDTQYF. J is TRBJ2-3 and V is TRBV5-4; tentatively, D is TRBD1 or TRBD2 (5 bases each). This CDR3 is built from 16 residues. The V gene's germline CDR1 is SGHNT and CDR2 YYREEE (reference sequence). V gave up 4 bases and J gave up 2 bases, with 17 bases separating them.

The chain links TRBV29-1 to TRBJ1-1; D is uncertain. The CDR3 covers 13 residues. V shed 4 bases and J shed 7 bases, with 16 bases lying between them. The germline V gene encodes CDR1 SQVTM and CDR2 ANQGSEA. Written as DNA, the CDR3 is TGCAGCGTTGTATTGGGAGGGCGAAGTGAAGCTTTCTTT. Its translation: CSVVLGGRSEAFF.

The rearrangement links TRBV5-1 to TRBJ2-4, with D possibly being TRBD1 or TRBD2 (5 bases each). This CDR3 is 14 amino acids long. Germline V CDR1 and CDR2: SGHRS, YFSETQ. Trimming took 4 bases from V and 9 from J, leaving 17 bases between them. In DNA, the CDR3 is TGCGCCAGCAGCCTAAGACAGCCCGAGGGCATTCAGTACTTC. Its translation is CASSLRQPEGIQYF.

The chain joins TRBV2 to TRBJ2-1; 7 bases are a match to TRBD1. This CDR3 is 15 amino acids long. V shed 6 bases, J shed 0 bases, and the junction held 5 bases outside the gene matches. Germline loops: CDR1 SNHLY, CDR2 FYNNEI. In nucleotides, the CDR3 is TGTGCCAGCAGGCAGGGACAGAGCTCCTACAATGAGCAGTTCTTC. Translated: CASRQGQSSYNEQFF.

The V and J genes are TRBV19 and TRBJ2-7; 8 nucleotides line up with TRBD2. V gave up 6 bases and J gave up 1 base; unmatched junction bases: 14. The V gene's germline CDR1 is LNHDA and CDR2 SQIVND (reference sequence). The length of the CDR3 is 17 residues. The CDR3 region is CASSLVHGGGLSYEQYF. DNA for the CDR3: TGTGCCAGTAGCCTCGTCCACGGGGGGGGCCTTTCCTACGAGCAGTACTTC.

The chain recombines TRBV3-1 with TRBJ1-6; TRBD1 might be the D (5 bases). Trimming pared 4 bases from V and 5 bases from J, leaving 9 bases between. CDR1 is LGHDT, CDR2 YNNKEL, per germline (reference sequence). CDR3 length: 14 residues. The CDR3 region has the DNA TGTGCCAGCAGCCGCGGGGCTAATAATTCACCCCTCCACTTT. Translation: CASSRGANNSPLHF.

This chain joins TRBV7-3 and TRBJ1-1, with 8 bases that match TRBD1. CDR3 length: 17 residues. V gave up 5 bases and J gave up 4 bases; unmatched junction bases: 15. CDR1 SGHTA and CDR2 FQGTGA come from the germline V gene. The CDR3 loop is CASSPRTGFFSSTEAFF. As DNA, the CDR3 is TGTGCCAGCAGCCCAAGGACAGGGTTTTTTAGTTCCACTGAAGCTTTCTTT. Variable domain in full (rest from reference TRBV7-3 and TRBJ1-1): GAGVSQTPSNKVTEKGKYVELRCDPISGHTALYWYRQSLGQGPEFLIYFQGTGAADDSGLPNDRFFAVRPEGSVSTLKIQRTERGDSAVYLCASSPRTGFFSSTEAFFGQGTRLTVV.

The J gene is TRBJ2-2, the V gene TRBV27; perhaps TRBD2 as D (5 bases). Trimming left V 1 base short and J 4 bases short, with 13 bases between. The CDR3 runs to 16 residues. CDR1 is MNHEY, CDR2 SMNVEV, per germline (reference sequence). The CDR3 nucleotides read TGTGCCAGCAGTTTATTCCGGGGAAAACGCACCGGGGAGCTGTTTTTT. This codes for CASSLFRGKRTGELFF.